The next 32 T cell receptor beta chains were all read from a single sample in a study of blood T cells in healthy people across ages. A J-beta primer mix and a sample-barcoded 5' primer were used in a second PCR of roughly 6 to 12 cycles. From the 5' RACE reads, TCRdb called clonotypes with MiXCR, one entry per CDR3 protein. The table has 1.5 million to 2 million distinct CDR3 sequences, roughly 27% seen once. The sequenced sample consisted of blood. Receptors originate from a woman younger than 45 in good health.

The rearrangement uses TRBV6-6 and TRBJ1-4; 9 nucleotides line up with TRBD1. Germline V gives CDR1 MNHNY, CDR2 SVGAGI (reference sequence). Trimming removed 2 bases from V and 8 bases from J; junction bases left unmatched: 0. This CDR3 comprises 13 residues. The CDR3 coding sequence is TGTGCCAGCAGTTACGGGACAGGGGAAAAACTGTTTTTT. Residues: CASSYGTGEKLFF.

This clonotype was seen a few times. This chain uses TRBV7-2 with TRBJ1-1; D ambiguous. The germline gives CDR1 SGHTA, CDR2 FQGNSA. V was clipped by 5 bases and J by 5 bases, with 15 bases between them. The CDR3 is 14 amino acids. CDR3 in amino acids: CASSVTKIGTEAFF. The DNA for the CDR3 is TGTGCCAGCAGCGTGACTAAAATAGGGACTGAAGCTTTCTTT.

This rearrangement joins TRBV12-3 or TRBV12-4 to TRBJ1-5, with a possible D match to TRBD1 (5 bases). The CDR3 contains 13 residues. V dropped 7 bases and J dropped 5 bases, with 12 bases sitting between them. In nucleotides, the CDR3 is TGTGCCAGCATCCCTGGGGCGGATCAGCCCCAGCATTTT. Protein sequence: CASIPGADQPQHF.

The sample holds a few counts of this clonotype. The chain recombines TRBV6-2 or TRBV6-3 with TRBJ2-7; the D gene could be TRBD1 or TRBD2 (5 bases each). Germline CDR1 reads MNHEY; CDR2 reads SVGEGT. CDR3 length equals 16 residues. V was trimmed by 2 bases and J by 4 bases, leaving 18 bases between them. The DNA of the CDR3 is TGTGCCAGCAGTTACAACCTCCGGGACGTCGCGTACGAGCAGTACTTC. It is translated as CASSYNLRDVAYEQYF.

This clonotype was seen more than once but under ten times. V and J are TRBV3-1 and TRBJ2-1; 8 bases are shared with TRBD2. This CDR3 comprises 16 residues. Trimming cost V 4 bases and J 6 bases; bases outside gene matches: 11. CDR1 and CDR2 from the germline V gene are LGHDT and YNNKEL (reference sequence). Here the CDR3 DNA reads TGTGCCAGCAGCCGAACCCTAGCGGGTGTGTTCAATGAGCAGTTCTTC. It yields the protein CASSRTLAGVFNEQFF.

J is TRBJ2-3 and V is TRBV6-5, with 9 bases aligning to TRBD2. Germline trimming cut 5 bases from V and 0 bases from J; bases unmatched to any gene: 3. The CDR3 consists of 15 residues. From germline, CDR1 is MNHEY and CDR2 SVGAGI. CDR3 loop: CASSSGGKSTDTQYF. The CDR3, as DNA: TGTGCCAGCAGTAGCGGGGGGAAGAGCACAGATACGCAGTATTTT.

This clonotype was counted only a few times. This clone may be a read error of a much larger clone one base away. This chain links TRBV6-2 or TRBV6-3 with TRBJ2-1; no reliable D call. CDR1 is MNHEY, CDR2 SVGEGT, per germline. The CDR3 has 15 amino acids. CDR3 DNA: TGTGCCGGCAGTACCGACTTCCACTCCTACAATGAGCAGTTCTTC. This codes for CAGSTDFHSYNEQFF.

In this sample, this clonotype turned up a few times. The rearrangement joins TRBV20-1 to TRBJ1-6; D gene ambiguous. CDR1 and CDR2 from the germline V gene are DFQATT and SNEGSKA (reference sequence). Deletions cut 8 bases from V and 7 bases from J, with 15 bases between. The CDR3 loop spans 13 amino acids. The CDR3 coding sequence is TGCAGTACGAGCGACGGGGTCAATTCACCCCTCCACTTT. It specifies CSTSDGVNSPLHF.

The chain couples TRBV5-1 to TRBJ1-4; D is perhaps TRBD1 (5 bases). The V end was cut by 3 bases, the J end by 13 bases, with 19 bases between. CDR1 is SGHRS, CDR2 YFSETQ, per germline. The CDR3 has 14 residues. The CDR3 DNA reads as TGCGCCAGCAGCTCGGACGGACACTCGGGAGGACTGTTTTTT. Its translation is CASSSDGHSGGLFF.

The chain recombines TRBV7-2 with TRBJ1-2; TRBD1 is a possible D gene (6 bases). Germline V gene lookup returns CDR1 SGHTA and CDR2 FQGNSA. The germline V and J ends were trimmed by 4 bases and 8 bases, with 14 bases remaining between them. The CDR3 is 13 amino acids. CDR3 bases: TGTGCCAGCAGCTCCAAGTCAGGGGAGGGCTACACCTTC. Protein product: CASSSKSGEGYTF. Full variable domain (rest looked up from reference TRBV7-2 and TRBJ1-2): GAGVSQSPSNKVTEKGKDVELRCDPISGHTALYWYRQSLGQGLEFLIYFQGNSAPDKSGLPSDRFSAERTGGSVSTLTIQRTQQEDSAVYLCASSSKSGEGYTFGSGTRLTVV.

V is TRBV7-3 and J is TRBJ2-1; TRBD2 agrees at 11 bases. Germline assignment: CDR1 SGHTA and CDR2 FQGTGA. The CDR3 contains 14 residues. J lost 7 bases, V lost 5 bases, and 4 bases had no gene match. CDR3 sequence: CASSASGGSNEQFF. The CDR3 nucleotides are TGTGCCAGCAGCGCTAGCGGGGGGTCAAATGAGCAGTTCTTC. Full variable domain (rest looked up from reference TRBV7-3 and TRBJ2-1): GAGVSQTPSNKVTEKGKYVELRCDPISGHTALYWYRQSLGQGPEFLIYFQGTGAADDSGLPNDRFFAVRPEGSVSTLKIQRTERGDSAVYLCASSASGGSNEQFFGPGTRLTVL.

This clonotype was detected only a few times. A much larger clone differs from this one at a single base, so this may be a read error. The rearrangement links TRBV2 to TRBJ2-7, with a weak D call TRBD1 (6 bases). CDR3 length: 10 amino acids. Germline CDR1 is SNHLY and CDR2 is FYNNEI. CDR3 loop: CGTDSYEQYF. The CDR3 DNA reads TGTGGGACAGACTCCTACGAGCAGTACTTC.

For this clonotype: A junction end diverges from the germline sequence, so it may reflect a read error. The gene calls are TRBV29-1 and TRBJ2-1; D perhaps matches TRBD1 (8 bases). Germline V gene sequence: CDR1 SQVTM, CDR2 ANQGSEA. The CDR3 has 15 residues. CDR3: CSVLPADRDYNGQFF. The CDR3 nucleotides are TGCAGCGTTCTCCCTGCGGACAGGGACTACAATGGGCAGTTCTTC.

This clonotype was observed a few times. This chain connects TRBV5-1 to TRBJ2-4; 10 positions agree with TRBD2. Gene TRBJ2-7 matches the end of the DNA better, so the J call may be wrong. The CDR3 runs 14 residues. The germline V gene encodes CDR1 SGHRS and CDR2 YFSETQ. The CDR3, as DNA: TGCGCCAGCAATCCCAGCGGGGGGGTCCACGAGCAGTACTTC. It encodes CASNPSGGVHEQYF.

The chain employs TRBV7-9 and TRBJ2-4, with D tentatively TRBD1 (6 bases). The better agreement between TRBJ2-7 and the DNA end casts doubt on the J call. CDR3 length equals 15 residues. Looked up from germline, CDR1 is SEHNR and CDR2 is FQNEAQ (reference sequence). This chain's CDR3 is CASTNPAQGIYEQYF. CDR3 DNA sequence: TGTGCCAGCACCAACCCTGCCCAGGGGATATACGAGCAGTACTTC.

The CDR3 loop reads CASSSGQGAQPQHF. CDR3 coding DNA: TGTGCCAGCAGCTCGGGACAGGGGGCACAGCCCCAGCATTTT. The chain combines TRBV7-9 with TRBJ1-5, with 12 positions matching TRBD1. Germline V gene sequence: CDR1 SEHNR, CDR2 FQNEAQ (reference sequence). The CDR3 length is 14 residues. J lost 7 bases, V lost 4 bases, and 2 bases had no gene match.

The rearrangement uses TRBV7-9 and TRBJ1-2; possibly TRBD1 for D (6 bases). CDR1 and CDR2 from the germline V gene are SEHNR and FQNEAQ (reference sequence). The CDR3 consists of 14 residues. Trimming took 2 bases from V and 8 from J, leaving 15 bases between them. The CDR3 loop is CASSLSLTGIGYTF. In DNA form, the CDR3 reads TGTGCCAGCAGCTTAAGCCTGACAGGCATAGGCTACACCTTC.

A few counts support this clonotype. V gene TRBV10-3 combines with J gene TRBJ2-3; possible D gene TRBD2, 5 bases. This CDR3 is built from 15 residues. Germline values: CDR1 ENHRY, CDR2 SYGVKD. The V end lost 3 bases, the J end lost 4 bases, and 14 bases lay between the germline ends. CDR3 in amino acids: CAISEYAEGADTQYF. Here the CDR3 DNA reads TGTGCCATCAGTGAATACGCCGAGGGTGCAGATACGCAGTATTTT.

The chain joins TRBV10-3 to TRBJ2-5; D gene ambiguous. CDR3 length equals 14 residues. The germline CDR1 and CDR2 sequences are ENHRY and SYGVKD. V lost 0 bases, J lost 1 base, and 6 bases lay in between. The CDR3 region is CAISESSIQETQYF. CDR3 sequence (DNA): TGTGCCATCAGTGAGTCGTCCATCCAAGAGACCCAGTACTTC.

Details on this clonotype: A read error is possible here, since a much larger clone lies one base away. The chain combines TRBV28 with TRBJ2-1; 10 bases line up with TRBD2. After removal of 3 bases from V and 6 bases from J, the junction contained 5 bases not matched to a gene. CDR1 is MDHEN, CDR2 SYDVKM, per germline. This CDR3 region has 15 residues. CDR3 in DNA: TGTGCCAGCAGTTTGAGTAGCGGGGGGTGCAATGAGCAGTTCTTC. Amino acids: CASSLSSGGCNEQFF. The full variable domain, in which reference TRBV28 and TRBJ2-1 provide the parts outside the CDR3, is DVKVTQSSRYLVKRTGEKVFLECVQDMDHENMFWYRQDPGLGLRLIYFSYDVKMKEKGDIPEGYSVSREKKERFSLILESASTNQTSMYLCASSLSSGGCNEQFFGPGTRLTVL.

J is TRBJ1-4 and V is TRBV9; the D is unclear. V was pared by 2 bases and J by 5 bases, with 10 bases between. CDR3 length: 14 amino acids. Germline loops: CDR1 SGDLS, CDR2 YYNGEE. The CDR3 here is CASSVTPQNEKLFF. The DNA for the CDR3 is TGTGCCAGCAGCGTGACGCCCCAAAATGAAAAACTGTTTTTT.

This rearrangement joins TRBV5-1 to TRBJ2-3; D unclear. V was trimmed by 0 bases and J by 8 bases, leaving 10 bases between them. The CDR3 is made up of 13 amino acids. Germline-derived CDR1 and CDR2 are SGHRS and YFSETQ. This CDR3 reads CASSLDPTGTQYF. The CDR3 DNA reads TGCGCCAGCAGCTTGGACCCCACCGGTACGCAGTATTTT.

In its sample, this clonotype was seen many times. The chain has TRBV5-1 and TRBJ1-2; 7 nucleotides match TRBD1. The CDR3 contains 12 residues. Trimming removed 4 bases from V and 8 bases from J; junction bases left unmatched: 5. The germline V gene has CDR1 SGHRS and CDR2 YFSETQ. The CDR3 here is CASSVGTEGYTF. CDR3 DNA sequence: TGCGCCAGCAGCGTTGGGACAGAAGGCTACACCTTC.

The gene calls are TRBV29-1 and TRBJ2-1; TRBD2 aligns across 9 bases. The germline CDR1 and CDR2 sequences are SQVTM and ANQGSEA. The CDR3 has 14 amino acids. The trim removed 4 bases at V and 6 bases at J, leaving 7 bases unmatched. CDR3 nucleotides: TGCAGCGTTGTTCTCCTAGCGGGATTCAATGAGCAGTTCTTC. Translating gives CSVVLLAGFNEQFF.

This clonotype was seen ten or more times. DNA of the CDR3: TGCGCCAGCAGCCCCGGAGCGGGGACGGGGTACAATGAGCAGTTCTTC. The encoded protein is CASSPGAGTGYNEQFF. The chain uses TRBV5-1 and TRBJ2-1, with TRBD2 matching 7 bases. The CDR3 sequence is 16 residues long. Looked up from germline, CDR1 is SGHRS and CDR2 is YFSETQ. The ends lost 4 bases at V and 4 bases at J; junction bases unmatched: 11.

This sequence joins TRBV28 and TRBJ2-3; D assignment may be TRBD1 or TRBD2 (5 bases each). The CDR3 is 15 amino acids. Germline V CDR1 and CDR2: MDHEN, SYDVKM. V was cut by 5 bases and J by 0 bases, with 12 bases left in between. The CDR3: CASSAWGTSTDTQYF. In DNA form, the CDR3 reads TGTGCCAGCAGTGCATGGGGGACCAGCACAGATACGCAGTATTTT.

This clonotype was counted a single time. The J gene is TRBJ1-4, the V gene TRBV7-2; possibly TRBD1 for D (5 bases). The CDR3 has 15 amino acids. The V and J ends lost 5 bases and 1 base respectively, with 11 bases between them. Looked up from germline, CDR1 is SGHTA and CDR2 is FQGNSA. In DNA, the CDR3 is TGTGCCAGCAGCACCAACAGGAAAACTAATGAAAAACTGTTTTTT. This gives the protein CASSTNRKTNEKLFF.

This clonotype appeared a few times. The rearrangement links TRBV20-1 to TRBJ2-1; the match to TRBD2 covers 8 bases. The V segment lost 6 bases and the J segment 10 bases; nucleotides outside the gene matches: 11. The CDR3 runs to 13 residues. CDR1 is DFQATT, CDR2 SNEGSKA, per germline (reference sequence). Here the CDR3 DNA reads TGCAGTGCGCGGCCGGGACTAGGAAACGAGCAGTTCTTC. Amino acid sequence: CSARPGLGNEQFF.

This clonotype was seen at least ten times. V gene TRBV10-3 combines with J gene TRBJ1-2; 8 bases agree with TRBD1. The germline CDR1 and CDR2 sequences are ENHRY and SYGVKD. V lost 4 bases and J lost 4; bases outside the gene matches: 2. The CDR3 totals 13 residues. Written as DNA, the CDR3 is TGTGCCATCAGTGCAGGACAGGGCTATGGCTACACCTTC. As protein: CAISAGQGYGYTF.

The rearrangement links TRBV12-3 or TRBV12-4 to TRBJ2-3; 11 bases are a match to TRBD2. The CDR3 has 15 residues. With V trimmed by 4 bases and J by 4 bases, 4 bases remained unmatched. The CDR3 loop is CASSSTSGSADTQYF. The CDR3 bases are TGTGCCAGCAGTTCAACTAGCGGGAGTGCAGATACGCAGTATTTT.

This clonotype was detected a few times. The chain combines TRBV9 with TRBJ2-1, with D possibly matching TRBD2 (5 bases). Per germline, CDR1 SGDLS and CDR2 YYNGEE. CDR3 length: 15 residues. The ends were cut back, 5 bases at V and 4 bases at J, with 16 bases in the middle. The CDR3 coding sequence is TGTGCCAGCAGTAAGTCCCCCAGCGGTTACAATGAGCAGTTCTTC. As protein: CASSKSPSGYNEQFF.

This chain links TRBV2 with TRBJ1-1; 8 bases map to TRBD1. This CDR3 contains 13 residues. Germline CDR1 is SNHLY and CDR2 is FYNNEI. With V trimmed by 7 bases and J by 6 bases, 7 bases remained unmatched. CDR3 sequence (DNA): TGTGCCAGCATAAGACAGGGGCGGCCTGAAGCTTTCTTT. It is translated as CASIRQGRPEAFF. Combining the CDR3 with reference TRBV2 and TRBJ1-1 gives the whole variable domain EPEVTQTPSHQVTQMGQEVILRCVPISNHLYFYWYRQILGQKVEFLVSFYNNEISEKSEIFDDQFSVERPDGSNFTLKIRSTKLEDSAMYFCASIRQGRPEAFFGQGTRLTVV.